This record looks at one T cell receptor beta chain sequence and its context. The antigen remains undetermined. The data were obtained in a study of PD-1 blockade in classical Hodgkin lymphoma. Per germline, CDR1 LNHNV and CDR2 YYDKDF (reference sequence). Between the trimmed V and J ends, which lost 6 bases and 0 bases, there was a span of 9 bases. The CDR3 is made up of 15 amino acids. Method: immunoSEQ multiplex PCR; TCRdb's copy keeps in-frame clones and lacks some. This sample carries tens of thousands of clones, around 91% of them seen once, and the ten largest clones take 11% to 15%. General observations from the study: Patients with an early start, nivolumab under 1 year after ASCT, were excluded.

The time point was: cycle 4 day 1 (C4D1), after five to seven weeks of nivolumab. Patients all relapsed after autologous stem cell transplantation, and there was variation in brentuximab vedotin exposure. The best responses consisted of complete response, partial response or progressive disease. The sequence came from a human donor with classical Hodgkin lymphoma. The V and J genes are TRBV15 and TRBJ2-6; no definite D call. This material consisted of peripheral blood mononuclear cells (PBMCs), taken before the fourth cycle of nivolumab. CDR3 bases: TGTGCCACCAGAAAAGACAACTCTGGGGCCAACGTCCTGACTTTC. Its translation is CATRKDNSGANVLTF.